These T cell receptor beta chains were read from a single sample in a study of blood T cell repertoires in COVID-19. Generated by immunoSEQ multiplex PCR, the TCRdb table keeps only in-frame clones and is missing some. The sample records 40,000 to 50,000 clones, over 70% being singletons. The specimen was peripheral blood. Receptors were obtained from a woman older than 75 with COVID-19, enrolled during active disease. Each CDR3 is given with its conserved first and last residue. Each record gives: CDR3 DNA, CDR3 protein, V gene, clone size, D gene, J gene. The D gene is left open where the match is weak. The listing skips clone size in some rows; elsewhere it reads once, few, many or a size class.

cdr3_nt: TGTGCCAGCAGCCAAGCCCAAGGCGGGGTTAACGAGCAGTACTTC
cdr3_aa: CASSQAQGGVNEQYF
v_call: TRBV3-1/TRBV3-2
clone_size: -
d_call: -
j_call: TRBJ2-7

cdr3_nt: TGTGCCAGCAGCCGAACCAGGGGAGTAGGGCAGCCCCAGCATTTT
cdr3_aa: CASSRTRGVGQPQHF
v_call: TRBV3-1/TRBV3-2
clone_size: -
d_call: -
j_call: TRBJ1-5

cdr3_nt: TGTGCCAGCAGCTTGGATTTGACAGCCCGTGGCTACACCTTC
cdr3_aa: CASSLDLTARGYTF
v_call: TRBV5-4
clone_size: -
d_call: -
j_call: TRBJ1-2

cdr3_nt: TGTGCCAGCAGCTCGGACAGCAGGAGCTCCTATAATTCACCCCTCCACTTT
cdr3_aa: CASSSDSRSSYNSPLHF
v_call: TRBV3-1/TRBV3-2
clone_size: -
d_call: -
j_call: TRBJ1-6

cdr3_nt: TGTGCCAGCAGCTCGGCCTCCCTAGCGGGGGGTAAAACCTACGAGCAGTACTTC
cdr3_aa: CASSSASLAGGKTYEQYF
v_call: TRBV7-9
clone_size: -
d_call: TRBD2
j_call: TRBJ2-7

cdr3_nt: TGTGCCAGTAGTATCTTGGAGAGCTCTGGAAACACCATATATTTT
cdr3_aa: CASSILESSGNTIYF
v_call: TRBV19
clone_size: once
d_call: -
j_call: TRBJ1-3

cdr3_nt: TGTGCCAGCCCCAAATTCCGGGGGACTAGCGGCACAGATACGCAGTATTTT
cdr3_aa: CASPKFRGTSGTDTQYF
v_call: TRBV28
clone_size: -
d_call: TRBD2
j_call: TRBJ2-3

cdr3_nt: TGTGCCAGCAGCTCAGCGGCGAACACTGAAGCTTTCTTT
cdr3_aa: CASSSAANTEAFF
v_call: TRBV7-3
clone_size: -
d_call: -
j_call: TRBJ1-1

cdr3_nt: TGTGCCAGCACCCGGCTGGACAGAATGAACACTGAAGCTTTCTTT
cdr3_aa: CASTRLDRMNTEAFF
v_call: TRBV9
clone_size: -
d_call: -
j_call: TRBJ1-1

cdr3_nt: TGTGCCAGCACCTTTATGGGGGGGACGAAATCCAATGAGCAGTTCTTC
cdr3_aa: CASTFMGGTKSNEQFF
v_call: TRBV7-2
clone_size: -
d_call: TRBD2
j_call: TRBJ2-1